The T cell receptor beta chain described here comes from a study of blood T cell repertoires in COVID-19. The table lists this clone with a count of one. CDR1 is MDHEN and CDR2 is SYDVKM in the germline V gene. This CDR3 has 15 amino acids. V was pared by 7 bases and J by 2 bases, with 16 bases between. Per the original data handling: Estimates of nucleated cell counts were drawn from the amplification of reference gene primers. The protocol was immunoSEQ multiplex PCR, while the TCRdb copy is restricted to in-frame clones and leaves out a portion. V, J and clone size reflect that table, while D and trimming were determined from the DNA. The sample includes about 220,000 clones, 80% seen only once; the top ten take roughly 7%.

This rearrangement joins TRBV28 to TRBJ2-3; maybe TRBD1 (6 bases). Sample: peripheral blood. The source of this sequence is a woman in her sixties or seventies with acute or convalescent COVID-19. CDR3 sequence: CASIPTEGVTDTQYF. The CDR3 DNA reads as TGTGCCAGCATCCCTACCGAGGGGGTCACAGATACGCAGTATTTT.